This entry lists 13 T cell receptor beta chains sequenced from one sample in a study of shared clonotypes between healthy human individuals. The naive CD8 fraction comprised CD45RO-negative cells positively selected for CCR7 and excluded terminally differentiated effector memory CD45RA+ cells. TCRdb's copy holds only in-frame clones and misses some; the assay was immunoSEQ multiplex PCR. The sample has roughly 810,000 clones, about 96% seen once. Sequenced: naive CD8+ T cells sorted from blood. These receptors were collected from a man aged 30 to 39 in good health.

This clone was counted once. The CDR3 DNA sequence: TGTGCCAGCACCCGCGAGCCAAAGACCACTCTCGGAGAAGGGGAAAAACTGTTTTTT. It yields the protein CASTREPKTTLGEGEKLFF. The J gene is TRBJ1-4, the V gene TRBV4-2; D gene ambiguous. Trimming shortened V by 7 bases and J by 8 bases, and 32 bases separated the two germline ends. The germline gives CDR1 LGHNA, CDR2 YNFKEQ. This CDR3 comprises 19 residues.

The chain carries TRBV13 and TRBJ2-3; D uncertain. Germline V gives CDR1 PRHDT, CDR2 FYEKMQ (reference sequence). CDR3 length: 12 residues. V lost 5 bases and J 2 bases, leaving 5 bases between the germline ends. The DNA for the CDR3 is TGTGCCAGCAGCATTACCACAGATACGCAGTATTTT. This encodes CASSITTDTQYF.

On this clone itself: Germline and junction disagree at one end, which may indicate a read error. This chain joins TRBV2 and TRBJ2-1; tentative D call: TRBD2 (6 bases). CDR1 SNHLY and CDR2 FYNNEI come from the germline V gene. This CDR3 comprises 16 residues. This chain's CDR3 is CASSEEPSELYNEQFF. The CDR3 DNA sequence: TGTGCCAGCAGCGAAGAGCCTAGCGAGCTATACAATGAGCAGTTCTTC. Complete variable domain (other parts from reference TRBV2 and TRBJ2-1): EPEVTQTPSHQVTQMGQEVILRCVPISNHLYFYWYRQILGQKVEFLVSFYNNEISEKSEIFDDQFSVERPDGSNFTLKIRSTKLEDSAMYFCASSEEPSELYNEQFFGPGTRLTVL.

Turning to this clone: The junction shows a germline mismatch at one end, possibly a read error. J is TRBJ2-3 and V is TRBV7-7; D uncertain. This CDR3 has 15 amino acids. Germline V gene lookup returns CDR1 SSHAT and CDR2 FNYEAQ (reference sequence). The CDR3 loop reads CASSFKGLGTDTQYF. The CDR3, as DNA: TGTGCTAGCAGCTTCAAGGGCCTGGGGACAGATACGCAGTATTTT.

The CDR3 coding sequence is TGCGCCAGCAGCCAAGATCGCGGGGAGTACAATGAGCAGTTCTTC. Amino acid sequence: CASSQDRGEYNEQFF. V is TRBV4-3 and J is TRBJ2-1; D is possibly TRBD2 (6 bases). The CDR3 sequence is 15 residues long. The V end lost 0 bases, the J end lost 4 bases, and 10 bases lay between the germline ends. Germline V gives CDR1 LGHNA, CDR2 YSLEER.

CDR3 sequence reads: CASSRTGGAFWQYGYTF. The CDR3 DNA sequence: TGTGCCAGCAGCCGCACAGGGGGCGCATTTTGGCAGTATGGCTACACCTTC. The J gene is TRBJ1-2, the V gene TRBV7-9; 9 nucleotides agree with TRBD1. The CDR3 contains 17 residues. Germline CDR1 SEHNR, CDR2 FQNEAQ (reference sequence). V shed 5 bases, J shed 5 bases, and the junction held 15 bases outside the gene matches. The full variable domain, with the rest looked up from reference TRBV7-9 and TRBJ1-2, is DTGVSQNPRHKITKRGQNVTFRCDPISEHNRLYWYRQTLGQGPEFLTYFQNEAQLEKSRLLSDRFSAERPKGSFSTLEIQRTEQGDSAMYLCASSRTGGAFWQYGYTFGSGTRLTVV.

Concerning this clone itself: In the same sample, other DNA sequences code for this CDR3. The V gene is TRBV19, the J gene TRBJ2-7; D not certain. The germline gives CDR1 LNHDA, CDR2 SQIVND (reference sequence). Trimming removed 10 bases at V and 1 base at J, with 11 bases between. The CDR3 sequence is 12 residues long. CDR3 residues: CATSGGSYEQYF. For the CDR3, the DNA is TGTGCCACTTCGGGCGGTTCCTACGAGCAGTACTTC.

The chain joins TRBV28 to TRBJ2-7, with D possibly matching TRBD1 (6 bases). The CDR3 has 14 residues. Per germline, CDR1 MDHEN and CDR2 SYDVKM. Trimming stripped 5 bases from V and 3 bases from J, with 14 bases between. The CDR3 sequence: CASSSQGLDYEQYF. CDR3 in DNA: TGTGCCAGCAGTAGCCAGGGGTTGGACTACGAGCAGTACTTC.

The V gene is TRBV27, the J gene TRBJ2-2; 7 bases are shared with TRBD2. The germline V gene encodes CDR1 MNHEY and CDR2 SMNVEV (reference sequence). The CDR3 consists of 16 residues. With 5 bases clipped from V and 6 bases from J, the junction kept 12 bases outside the gene matches. The CDR3, as DNA: TGTGCCAGCAGTCTCAGGACTAGGACCCCTCCCGGGGAGCTGTTTTTT. Translation gives CASSLRTRTPPGELFF.

The chain joins TRBV6-1 to TRBJ2-7, with 9 bases identical to TRBD1. V was pared by 3 bases and J by 2 bases, with 5 bases of the junction left unmatched. The CDR3 loop spans 15 amino acids. Germline CDR1 MNHNS, CDR2 SASEGT. The CDR3 nucleotides read TGTGCCAGCAGTGAGGTGGGACAGGGTCCCTACGAGCAGTACTTC. Translating gives CASSEVGQGPYEQYF.

The CDR3 sequence: CASSLKGSPKGTDTQYF. The DNA for the CDR3 is TGTGCCAGCAGCTTGAAGGGATCCCCAAAAGGCACAGATACGCAGTATTTT. This chain links TRBV11-2 with TRBJ2-3; D gene unclear. Germline values: CDR1 SGHAT, CDR2 FQNNGV. V was trimmed by 3 bases and J by 1 base, leaving 17 bases between them. This CDR3 comprises 17 residues.

In this sample, this clone turned up once. This chain joins TRBV28 and TRBJ1-4; 7 nucleotides align to TRBD1. The CDR3 totals 17 residues. V was clipped by 5 bases and J by 5 bases; unmatched bases: 14. Per germline, CDR1 MDHEN and CDR2 SYDVKM. The CDR3 bases are TGTGCCAGCAGTCTCTCCCGATCGACAGGGCCCAATGAAAAACTGTTTTTT. Its protein product is CASSLSRSTGPNEKLFF. Together with reference TRBV28 and TRBJ1-4, the CDR3 gives the full variable domain: DVKVTQSSRYLVKRTGEKVFLECVQDMDHENMFWYRQDPGLGLRLIYFSYDVKMKEKGDIPEGYSVSREKKERFSLILESASTNQTSMYLCASSLSRSTGPNEKLFFGSGTQLSVL.

The J gene is TRBJ1-1, the V gene TRBV19; 9 positions match TRBD1. V dropped 4 bases and J dropped 2; count of bases not matched to a gene: 5. Germline V gives CDR1 LNHDA, CDR2 SQIVND (reference sequence). CDR3 length: 15 residues. The CDR3 region has the DNA TGTGCCAGTAGTAGACTGGACAGGGGTAACACTGAAGCTTTCTTT. Protein sequence: CASSRLDRGNTEAFF.